A selection of T cell receptor beta chains follows, all from one sample in a study of PD-1 blockade in classical Hodgkin lymphoma. Measured with immunoSEQ multiplex PCR; TCRdb has only the in-frame clones, and not every one. The data hold about 14,000 clones, with roughly 77% observed a single time. The source was peripheral blood mononuclear cells (PBMCs), collected at baseline. Source of these receptors: a human donor with classical Hodgkin lymphoma. Each CDR3 is given with its conserved first and last residue. A D gene is named only where the DNA matches it firmly. For some rows the clone size is stated as once, few or many, or as a class when expanded; others skip it.

V gene: TRBV6-5
D gene: -
clone size: -
J gene: TRBJ2-3
CDR3 protein: CATVGTVDTDTQYF
CDR3 DNA: TGTGCCACCGTCGGGACGGTCGACACAGATACGCAGTATTTT

V gene: TRBV19
D gene: -
clone size: -
J gene: TRBJ2-7
CDR3 protein: CASSMGGATHEQYF
CDR3 DNA: TGTGCCAGTAGTATGGGCGGGGCTACACACGAGCAGTACTTC

V gene: TRBV5-1
D gene: TRBD1
clone size: once
J gene: TRBJ1-2
CDR3 protein: CASSLALRAQGARGGYTF
CDR3 DNA: TGCGCCAGCAGCTTGGCCTTAAGAGCACAGGGGGCGAGAGGAGGCTACACCTTC

V gene: TRBV28
D gene: TRBD1
clone size: -
J gene: TRBJ2-2
CDR3 protein: CASSSGQDIAGELFF
CDR3 DNA: TGTGCCAGCAGTTCGGGACAGGATATTGCCGGGGAGCTGTTTTTT

V gene: TRBV15
D gene: -
clone size: -
J gene: TRBJ1-1
CDR3 protein: CATSSHKGAEAFF
CDR3 DNA: TGTGCCACCAGCAGTCATAAAGGCGCTGAAGCTTTCTTT

V gene: TRBV7-7
D gene: -
clone size: -
J gene: TRBJ2-5
CDR3 protein: CASSSGRTIQETQYF
CDR3 DNA: TGTGCCAGCAGCTCGGGAAGGACTATCCAAGAGACCCAGTACTTC

V gene: TRBV12-2
D gene: -
clone size: -
J gene: TRBJ1-4
CDR3 protein: CASRLGGSGTGNEKLFF
CDR3 DNA: TGTGCAAGTCGCTTAGGGGGCAGCGGGACAGGGAATGAAAAACTGTTTTTT

V gene: TRBV25-1
D gene: TRBD2
clone size: -
J gene: TRBJ2-1
CDR3 protein: CASSEGAGEYNEQFF
CDR3 DNA: TGTGCCAGCAGTGAAGGGGCGGGGGAATACAATGAGCAGTTCTTC

V gene: TRBV10-3
D gene: -
clone size: -
J gene: TRBJ2-3
CDR3 protein: CAISERMDTQYF
CDR3 DNA: TGTGCCATCAGTGAGAGGATGGATACGCAGTATTTT

V gene: TRBV5-1
D gene: TRBD1
clone size: -
J gene: TRBJ2-5
CDR3 protein: CASSLGQGLGETQYF
CDR3 DNA: TGCGCCAGCAGCCTCGGACAGGGACTCGGAGAGACCCAGTACTTC

V gene: TRBV4-1
D gene: TRBD2
clone size: -
J gene: TRBJ2-1
CDR3 protein: CASSPTSGGFDEQFF
CDR3 DNA: TGCGCCAGCAGCCCGACTAGCGGGGGGTTTGATGAGCAGTTCTTC

V gene: TRBV7-9
D gene: TRBD1
clone size: -
J gene: TRBJ2-7
CDR3 protein: CASSLGQGRSEQYF
CDR3 DNA: TGTGCCAGCAGCCTCGGACAGGGAAGAAGCGAGCAGTACTTC

V gene: TRBV6-5
D gene: -
clone size: -
J gene: TRBJ2-2
CDR3 protein: CASGGHSTGELFF
CDR3 DNA: TGTGCCAGCGGGGGGCATAGCACCGGGGAGCTGTTTTTT

V gene: TRBV5-6
D gene: -
clone size: once
J gene: TRBJ1-2
CDR3 protein: CASSFPDNYGYTF
CDR3 DNA: TGTGCCAGCAGCTTCCCGGACAACTATGGCTACACCTTC

V gene: TRBV5-5
D gene: -
clone size: -
J gene: TRBJ2-2
CDR3 protein: CASSQRRNLNTGELFF
CDR3 DNA: TGTGCCAGCAGCCAAAGGAGGAACCTGAACACCGGGGAGCTGTTTTTT

V gene: TRBV10-2
D gene: -
clone size: once
J gene: TRBJ2-2
CDR3 protein: CASSGAGGPHTGELFF
CDR3 DNA: TGCGCCAGCAGTGGCGCTGGGGGGCCTCACACCGGGGAGCTGTTTTTT

V gene: TRBV6-6
D gene: -
clone size: -
J gene: TRBJ1-4
CDR3 protein: CASSVGGVREKLFF
CDR3 DNA: TGTGCCAGCAGTGTCGGGGGGGTTCGGGAAAAACTGTTTTTT

V gene: TRBV18
D gene: TRBD1
clone size: -
J gene: TRBJ2-1
CDR3 protein: CASSPNPPDRVYNEQFF
CDR3 DNA: TGTGCCAGCTCACCAAACCCCCCCGACAGGGTCTACAATGAGCAGTTCTTC

V gene: TRBV9
D gene: TRBD2
clone size: -
J gene: TRBJ2-3
CDR3 protein: CASSVEPAGGQRDTQYF
CDR3 DNA: TGTGCCAGCAGCGTAGAACCAGCGGGGGGGCAGAGGGATACGCAGTATTTT

V gene: TRBV6-5
D gene: -
clone size: -
J gene: TRBJ1-4
CDR3 protein: CASSYLEKLFF
CDR3 DNA: TGTGCCAGCAGTTACCTGGAAAAACTGTTTTTT

V gene: TRBV9
D gene: -
clone size: -
J gene: TRBJ1-3
CDR3 protein: CASSVGTSSGNTIYF
CDR3 DNA: TGTGCCAGCAGCGTTGGGACATCCTCTGGAAACACCATATATTTT

V gene: TRBV7-3
D gene: -
clone size: -
J gene: TRBJ1-1
CDR3 protein: CASSLASDTEAFF
CDR3 DNA: TGTGCCAGCAGCCTCGCCTCGGACACTGAAGCTTTCTTT

V gene: TRBV27
D gene: -
clone size: -
J gene: TRBJ1-1
CDR3 protein: CASSSTGEAFF
CDR3 DNA: TGTGCCAGCAGTTCGACAGGTGAAGCTTTCTTT

V gene: TRBV9
D gene: -
clone size: few
J gene: TRBJ1-1
CDR3 protein: CASGGDSMNTEAFF
CDR3 DNA: TGTGCCAGCGGGGGCGATTCAATGAACACTGAAGCTTTCTTT

V gene: TRBV5-4
D gene: -
clone size: -
J gene: TRBJ2-2
CDR3 protein: CASSVSGSPNTGELFF
CDR3 DNA: TGTGCCAGCAGCGTATCAGGTAGCCCGAACACCGGGGAGCTGTTTTTT

V gene: TRBV11-2
D gene: -
clone size: -
J gene: TRBJ2-1
CDR3 protein: CASSLTGYEQFF
CDR3 DNA: TGTGCCAGCAGCCTAACAGGGTATGAGCAGTTCTTC

V gene: TRBV19
D gene: TRBD2
clone size: -
J gene: TRBJ2-3
CDR3 protein: CASQFTGGPSPDTQYF
CDR3 DNA: TGTGCCAGCCAATTTACGGGGGGGCCTAGTCCAGATACGCAGTATTTT

V gene: TRBV7-9
D gene: -
clone size: once
J gene: TRBJ2-7
CDR3 protein: CASSFMAESYEQYF
CDR3 DNA: TGTGCCAGCAGCTTTATGGCGGAATCCTACGAGCAGTACTTC

V gene: TRBV6-1
D gene: TRBD2
clone size: once
J gene: TRBJ2-1
CDR3 protein: CAGGVNEQFF
CDR3 DNA: TGTGCGGGGGGGGTGAATGAGCAGTTCTTC

V gene: TRBV19
D gene: TRBD1
clone size: -
J gene: TRBJ1-1
CDR3 protein: CASSIAQGRFTEAFF
CDR3 DNA: TGTGCCAGTAGTATAGCACAGGGGCGTTTCACTGAAGCTTTCTTT

V gene: TRBV14
D gene: -
clone size: once
J gene: TRBJ1-2
CDR3 protein: CASSQATYKGGYTF
CDR3 DNA: TGTGCCAGCAGCCAAGCAACATACAAGGGTGGCTACACCTTC

V gene: TRBV18
D gene: TRBD1
clone size: -
J gene: TRBJ2-2
CDR3 protein: CASSLYRGSNTGELFF
CDR3 DNA: TGTGCCAGCTCGCTTTACAGGGGGTCGAACACCGGGGAGCTGTTTTTT

V gene: TRBV28
D gene: -
clone size: -
J gene: TRBJ1-2
CDR3 protein: CASGNRGNGYTF
CDR3 DNA: TGTGCCAGCGGTAATAGGGGTAATGGCTACACCTTC

V gene: TRBV7-9
D gene: -
clone size: -
J gene: TRBJ1-3
CDR3 protein: CATQDGSSGNTIYF
CDR3 DNA: TGTGCCACCCAGGACGGGAGCTCTGGAAACACCATATATTTT

V gene: TRBV9
D gene: -
clone size: -
J gene: TRBJ2-3
CDR3 protein: CASSLRWWGTSTDTQYF
CDR3 DNA: TGTGCCAGCAGCCTCCGGTGGTGGGGAACTAGCACAGATACGCAGTATTTT

V gene: TRBV27
D gene: TRBD1
clone size: -
J gene: TRBJ1-1
CDR3 protein: CASSFRGKAFF
CDR3 DNA: TGTGCCAGCAGTTTCAGGGGGAAAGCTTTCTTT

V gene: TRBV5-1
D gene: TRBD1
clone size: -
J gene: TRBJ2-7
CDR3 protein: CASSLWGQGASEQYF
CDR3 DNA: TGCGCCAGCAGCCTATGGGGACAGGGGGCGAGCGAGCAGTACTTC

V gene: TRBV2
D gene: -
clone size: -
J gene: TRBJ2-5
CDR3 protein: CASSADSARETQYF
CDR3 DNA: TGTGCCAGCAGTGCTGACAGCGCGCGAGAGACCCAGTACTTC

V gene: TRBV9
D gene: TRBD1
clone size: -
J gene: TRBJ1-3
CDR3 protein: CASSVGSAGGSGNTIYF
CDR3 DNA: TGTGCCAGCAGCGTCGGTTCGGCAGGGGGCTCTGGAAACACCATATATTTT

V gene: TRBV5-1
D gene: -
clone size: -
J gene: TRBJ2-2
CDR3 protein: CASSPASQGNTGELFF
CDR3 DNA: TGCGCCAGCAGCCCAGCTTCACAGGGTAACACCGGGGAGCTGTTTTTT

V gene: TRBV5-6
D gene: -
clone size: few
J gene: TRBJ1-3
CDR3 protein: CASSSGTRGNTIYF
CDR3 DNA: TGTGCCAGCAGCTCGGGGACGAGGGGAAACACCATATATTTT

V gene: TRBV10-2
D gene: -
clone size: -
J gene: TRBJ2-7
CDR3 protein: CASSESTEGHEQYF
CDR3 DNA: TGCGCCAGCAGTGAGTCGACGGAGGGCCACGAGCAGTACTTC

V gene: TRBV9
D gene: -
clone size: -
J gene: TRBJ2-3
CDR3 protein: CASSVDGVDTQYF
CDR3 DNA: TGTGCCAGCAGCGTGGACGGGGTGGATACGCAGTATTTT